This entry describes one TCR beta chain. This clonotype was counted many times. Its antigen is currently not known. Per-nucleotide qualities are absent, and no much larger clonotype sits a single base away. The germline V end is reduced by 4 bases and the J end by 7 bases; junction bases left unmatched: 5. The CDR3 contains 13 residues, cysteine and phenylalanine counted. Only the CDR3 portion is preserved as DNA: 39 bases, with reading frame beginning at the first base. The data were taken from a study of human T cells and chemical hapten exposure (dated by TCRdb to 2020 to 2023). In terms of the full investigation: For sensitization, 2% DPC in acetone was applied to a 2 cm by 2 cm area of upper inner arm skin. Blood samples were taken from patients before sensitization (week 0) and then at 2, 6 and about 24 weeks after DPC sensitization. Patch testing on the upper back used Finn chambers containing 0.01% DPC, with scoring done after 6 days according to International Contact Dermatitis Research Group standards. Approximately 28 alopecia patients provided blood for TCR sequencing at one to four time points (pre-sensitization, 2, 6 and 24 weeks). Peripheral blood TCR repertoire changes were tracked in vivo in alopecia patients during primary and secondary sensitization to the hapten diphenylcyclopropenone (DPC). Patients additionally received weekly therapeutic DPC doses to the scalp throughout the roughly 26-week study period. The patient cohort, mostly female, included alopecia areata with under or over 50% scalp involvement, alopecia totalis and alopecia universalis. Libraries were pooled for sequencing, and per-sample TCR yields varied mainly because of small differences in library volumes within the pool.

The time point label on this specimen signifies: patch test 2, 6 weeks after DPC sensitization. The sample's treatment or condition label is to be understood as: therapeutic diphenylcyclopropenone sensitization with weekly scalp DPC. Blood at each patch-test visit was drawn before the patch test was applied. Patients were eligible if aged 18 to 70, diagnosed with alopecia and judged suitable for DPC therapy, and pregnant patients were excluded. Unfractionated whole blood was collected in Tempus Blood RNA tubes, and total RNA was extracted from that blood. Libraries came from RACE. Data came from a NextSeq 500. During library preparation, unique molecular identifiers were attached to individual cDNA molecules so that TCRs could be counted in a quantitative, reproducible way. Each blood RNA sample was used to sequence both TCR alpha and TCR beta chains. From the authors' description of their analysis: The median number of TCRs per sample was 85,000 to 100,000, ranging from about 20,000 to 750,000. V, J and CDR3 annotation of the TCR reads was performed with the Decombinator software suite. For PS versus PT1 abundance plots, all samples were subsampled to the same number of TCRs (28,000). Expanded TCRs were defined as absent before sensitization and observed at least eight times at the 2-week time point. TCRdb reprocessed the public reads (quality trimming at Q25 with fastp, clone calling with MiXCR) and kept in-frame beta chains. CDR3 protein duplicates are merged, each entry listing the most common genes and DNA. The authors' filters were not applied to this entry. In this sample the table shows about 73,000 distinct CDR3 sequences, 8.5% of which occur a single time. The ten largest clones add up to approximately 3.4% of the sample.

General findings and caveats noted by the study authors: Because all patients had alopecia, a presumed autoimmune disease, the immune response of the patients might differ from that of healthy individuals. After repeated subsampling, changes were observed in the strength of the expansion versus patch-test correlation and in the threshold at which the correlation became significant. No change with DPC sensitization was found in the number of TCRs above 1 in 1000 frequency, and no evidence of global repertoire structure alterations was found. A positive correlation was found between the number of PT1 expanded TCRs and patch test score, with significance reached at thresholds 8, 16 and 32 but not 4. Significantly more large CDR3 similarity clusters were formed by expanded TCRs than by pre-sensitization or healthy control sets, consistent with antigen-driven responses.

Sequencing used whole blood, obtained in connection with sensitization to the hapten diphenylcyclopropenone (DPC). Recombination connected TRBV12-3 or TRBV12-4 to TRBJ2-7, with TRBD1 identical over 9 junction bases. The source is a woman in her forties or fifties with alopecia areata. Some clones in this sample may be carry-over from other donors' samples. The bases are TGTGCCAGCAGTTCCGGGACAGGGAGGGAGCAGTACTTC. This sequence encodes CASSSGTGREQYF.